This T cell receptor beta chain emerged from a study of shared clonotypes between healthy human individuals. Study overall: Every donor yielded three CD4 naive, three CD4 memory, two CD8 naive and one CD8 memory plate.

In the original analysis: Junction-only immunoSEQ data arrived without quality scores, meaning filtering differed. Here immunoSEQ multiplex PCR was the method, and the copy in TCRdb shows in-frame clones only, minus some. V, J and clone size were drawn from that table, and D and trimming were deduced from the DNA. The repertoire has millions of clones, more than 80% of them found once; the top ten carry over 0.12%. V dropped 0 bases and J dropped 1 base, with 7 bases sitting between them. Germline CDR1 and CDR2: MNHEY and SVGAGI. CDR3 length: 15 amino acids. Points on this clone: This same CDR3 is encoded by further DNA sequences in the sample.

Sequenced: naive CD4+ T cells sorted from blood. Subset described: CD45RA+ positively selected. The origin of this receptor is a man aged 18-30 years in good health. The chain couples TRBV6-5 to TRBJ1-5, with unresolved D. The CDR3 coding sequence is TGTGCCAGCAGTTACTCTGGCCTAAGCAATCAGCCCCAGCATTTT. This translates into CASSYSGLSNQPQHF.